This record looks at one T cell receptor beta chain sequence and its context. What it binds is not known. Trimming stripped 2 bases from V and 0 bases from J, with 4 bases between. The germline gives CDR1 MNHEY, CDR2 SVGAGI. The CDR3 is 13 residues long. Sequencing used cDNA as its template, made by extracting RNA and reverse transcribing it. The table came from immunoSEQ multiplex PCR; TCRdb's copy has only in-frame clones and leaves some out. The data contain 130,000 to 150,000 clones, approximately 50% of them seen just once; the ten biggest clones take up over 0.75%. The data derive from a study of CD8+ T cells in alopecia areata. Turning to the study itself: Tofacitinib was taken orally by treated patients, and the dose was 5 to 10 mg twice daily. Study conclusions and caveats: Sequence data from scalp samples additionally include resident alphabeta T cells of normal skin. Relative to mice, TCR sharing across patients was less clear, a difference possibly HLA-related.

Specimen: CD4+ T cells sorted from blood, collected at week 0. This sequence originates from a human donor with alopecia areata. J is TRBJ1-2 and V is TRBV6-5, with unresolved D. The DNA of the CDR3 is TGTGCCAGCAGTTACGGGGCTAACTATGGCTACACCTTC. Translation: CASSYGANYGYTF.